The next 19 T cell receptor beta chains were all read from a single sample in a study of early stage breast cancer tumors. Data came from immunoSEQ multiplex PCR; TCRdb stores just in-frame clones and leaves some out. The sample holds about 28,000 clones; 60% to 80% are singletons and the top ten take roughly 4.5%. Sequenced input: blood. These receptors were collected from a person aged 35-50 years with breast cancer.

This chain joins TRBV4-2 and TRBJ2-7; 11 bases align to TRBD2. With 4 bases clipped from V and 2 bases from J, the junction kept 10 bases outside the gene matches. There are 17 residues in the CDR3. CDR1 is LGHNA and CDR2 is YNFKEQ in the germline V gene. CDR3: CASSRVTGTSGTYEQYF. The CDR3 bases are TGTGCCAGCAGCCGAGTGACCGGGACTAGCGGCACCTACGAGCAGTACTTC.

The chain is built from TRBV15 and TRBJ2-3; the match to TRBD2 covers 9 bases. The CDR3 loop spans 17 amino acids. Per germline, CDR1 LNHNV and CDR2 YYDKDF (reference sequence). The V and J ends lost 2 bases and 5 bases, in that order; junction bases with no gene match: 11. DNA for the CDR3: TGTGCCACCAGCAGATCCATGGCGGGAGGGCCGTTAGATACGCAGTATTTT. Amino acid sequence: CATSRSMAGGPLDTQYF.

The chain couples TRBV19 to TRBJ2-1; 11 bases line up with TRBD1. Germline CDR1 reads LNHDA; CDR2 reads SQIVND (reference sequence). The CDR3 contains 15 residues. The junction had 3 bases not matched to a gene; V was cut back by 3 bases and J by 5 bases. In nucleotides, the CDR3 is TGTGCCAGTAGTATTCAGGACAGGGGGCACAATGAGCAGTTCTTC. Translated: CASSIQDRGHNEQFF.

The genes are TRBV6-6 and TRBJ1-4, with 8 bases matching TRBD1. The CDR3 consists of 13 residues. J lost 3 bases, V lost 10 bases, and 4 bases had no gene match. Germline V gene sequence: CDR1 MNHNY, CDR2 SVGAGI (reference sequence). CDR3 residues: CATAGGPNEKLFF. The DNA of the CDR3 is TGTGCCACGGCAGGGGGCCCTAATGAAAAACTGTTTTTT.

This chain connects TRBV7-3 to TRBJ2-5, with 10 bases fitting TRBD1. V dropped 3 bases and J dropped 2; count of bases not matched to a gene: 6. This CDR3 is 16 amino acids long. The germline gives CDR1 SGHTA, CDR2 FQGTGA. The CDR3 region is CASSFGGTGEQETQYF. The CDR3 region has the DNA TGTGCCAGCAGCTTCGGGGGGACAGGGGAACAAGAGACCCAGTACTTC. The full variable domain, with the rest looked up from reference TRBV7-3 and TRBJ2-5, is GAGVSQTPSNKVTEKGKYVELRCDPISGHTALYWYRQSLGQGPEFLIYFQGTGAADDSGLPNDRFFAVRPEGSVSTLKIQRTERGDSAVYLCASSFGGTGEQETQYFGPGTRLLVL.

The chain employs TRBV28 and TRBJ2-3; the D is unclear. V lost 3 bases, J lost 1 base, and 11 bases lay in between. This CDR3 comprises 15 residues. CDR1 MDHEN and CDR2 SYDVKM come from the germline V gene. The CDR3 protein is CASSFALVGTDTQYF. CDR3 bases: TGTGCCAGCAGTTTTGCCTTAGTGGGCACAGATACGCAGTATTTT.

The CDR3 region is CASSPGGESYNEQFF. CDR3 nucleotide sequence: TGCGCCAGCAGCCCGGGGGGGGAGTCCTACAATGAGCAGTTCTTC. The J gene is TRBJ2-1, the V gene TRBV5-1, with 8 positions matching TRBD2. CDR3 length: 15 amino acids. Germline CDR1 reads SGHRS; CDR2 reads YFSETQ. V shed 4 bases, J shed 1 base, and the junction held 4 bases outside the gene matches.

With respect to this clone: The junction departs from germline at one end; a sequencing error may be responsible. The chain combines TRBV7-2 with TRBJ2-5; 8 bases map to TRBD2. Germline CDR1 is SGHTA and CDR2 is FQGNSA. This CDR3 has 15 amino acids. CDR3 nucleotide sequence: TGTGCCAGCAGCCTAGCAGCGGGAGAATCAGAGACCCAGTACTTC. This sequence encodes CASSLAAGESETQYF.

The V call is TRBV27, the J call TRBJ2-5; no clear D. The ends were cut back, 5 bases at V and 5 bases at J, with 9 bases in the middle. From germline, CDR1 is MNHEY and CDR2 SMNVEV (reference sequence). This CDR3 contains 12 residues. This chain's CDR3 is CASSPLGETQYF. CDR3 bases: TGTGCCAGCAGTCCCCTGGGGGAGACCCAGTACTTC.

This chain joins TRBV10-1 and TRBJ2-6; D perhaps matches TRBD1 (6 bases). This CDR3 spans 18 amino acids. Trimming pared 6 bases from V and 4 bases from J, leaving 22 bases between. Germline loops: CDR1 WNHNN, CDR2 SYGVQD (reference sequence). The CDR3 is CASSATRTVLRGANVLTF. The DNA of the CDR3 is TGCGCCAGCAGCGCTACCCGGACAGTATTGAGAGGGGCCAACGTCCTGACTTTC.

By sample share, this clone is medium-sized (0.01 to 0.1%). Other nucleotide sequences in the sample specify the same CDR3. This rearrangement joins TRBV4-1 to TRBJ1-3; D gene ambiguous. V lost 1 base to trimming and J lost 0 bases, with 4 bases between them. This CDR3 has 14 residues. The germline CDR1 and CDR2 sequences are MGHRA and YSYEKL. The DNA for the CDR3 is TGCGCCAGCAGCCAAGGGGACTCTGGAAACACCATATATTTT. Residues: CASSQGDSGNTIYF.

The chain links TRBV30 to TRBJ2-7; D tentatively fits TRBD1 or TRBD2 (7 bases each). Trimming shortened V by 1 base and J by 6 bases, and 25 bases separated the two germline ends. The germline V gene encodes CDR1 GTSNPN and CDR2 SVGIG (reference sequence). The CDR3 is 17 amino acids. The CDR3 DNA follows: TGTGCCTGGAGTGCCTCGAAGGGGGCGGGAGTCCGTCCCGAGCAGTACTTC. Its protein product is CAWSASKGAGVRPEQYF.

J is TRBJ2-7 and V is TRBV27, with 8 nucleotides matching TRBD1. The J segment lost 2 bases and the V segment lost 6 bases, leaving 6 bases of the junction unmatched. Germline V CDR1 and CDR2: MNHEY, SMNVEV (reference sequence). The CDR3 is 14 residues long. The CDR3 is CASRMDRVAYEQYF. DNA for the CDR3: TGTGCCAGCAGGATGGACAGGGTGGCCTACGAGCAGTACTTC.

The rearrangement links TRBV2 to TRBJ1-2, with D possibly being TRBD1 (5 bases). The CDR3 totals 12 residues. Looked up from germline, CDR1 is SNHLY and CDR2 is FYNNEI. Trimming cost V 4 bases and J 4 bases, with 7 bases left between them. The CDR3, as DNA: TGTGCCAGCAGTGGACAGACCTATGGCTACACCTTC. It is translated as CASSGQTYGYTF.

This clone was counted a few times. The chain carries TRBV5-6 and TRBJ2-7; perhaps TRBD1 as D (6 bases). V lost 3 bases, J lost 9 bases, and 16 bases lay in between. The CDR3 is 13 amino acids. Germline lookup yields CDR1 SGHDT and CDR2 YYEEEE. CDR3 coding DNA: TGTGCCAGCAGCTACGAACAGGGTTTAGGGCAGTACTTC. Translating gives CASSYEQGLGQYF.

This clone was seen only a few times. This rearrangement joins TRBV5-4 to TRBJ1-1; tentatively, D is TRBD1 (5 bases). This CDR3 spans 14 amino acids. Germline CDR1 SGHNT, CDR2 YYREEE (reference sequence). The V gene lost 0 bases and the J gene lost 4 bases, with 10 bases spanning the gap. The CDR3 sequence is CASSLGGVVTEAFF. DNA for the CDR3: TGTGCCAGCAGCTTGGGGGGCGTGGTCACTGAAGCTTTCTTT.

CDR3 sequence: CASSLRGYSNQPQHF. In nucleotides, the CDR3 is TGTGCCAGCAGCTTGAGGGGGTATAGCAATCAGCCCCAGCATTTT. The rearrangement uses TRBV5-5 and TRBJ1-5; D might be TRBD1 (6 bases). The CDR3 is 15 residues long. Germline lookup yields CDR1 SGHKS and CDR2 YYEKEE (reference sequence). Deletions cut 1 base from V and 0 bases from J, with 8 bases between. Looking up the rest from reference TRBV5-5 and TRBJ1-5 gives the full variable domain: DAGVTQSPTHLIKTRGQQVTLRCSPISGHKSVSWYQQVLGQGPQFIFQYYEKEERGRGNFPDRFSARQFPNYSSELNVNALLLGDSALYLCASSLRGYSNQPQHFGDGTRLSIL.

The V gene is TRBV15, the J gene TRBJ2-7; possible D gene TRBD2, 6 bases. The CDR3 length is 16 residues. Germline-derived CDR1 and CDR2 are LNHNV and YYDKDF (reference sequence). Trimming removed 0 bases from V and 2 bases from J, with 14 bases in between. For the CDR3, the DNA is TGTGCCACCAGCAGAGATCGCGGGACCCCAGCCTACGAGCAGTACTTC. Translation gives CATSRDRGTPAYEQYF.

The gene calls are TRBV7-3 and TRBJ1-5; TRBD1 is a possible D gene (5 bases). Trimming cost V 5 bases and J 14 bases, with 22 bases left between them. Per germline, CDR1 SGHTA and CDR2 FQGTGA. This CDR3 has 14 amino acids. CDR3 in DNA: TGTGCCAGCAGCCAGCGGACAAATCCCCGGCCAGAGCATTTT. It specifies CASSQRTNPRPEHF.